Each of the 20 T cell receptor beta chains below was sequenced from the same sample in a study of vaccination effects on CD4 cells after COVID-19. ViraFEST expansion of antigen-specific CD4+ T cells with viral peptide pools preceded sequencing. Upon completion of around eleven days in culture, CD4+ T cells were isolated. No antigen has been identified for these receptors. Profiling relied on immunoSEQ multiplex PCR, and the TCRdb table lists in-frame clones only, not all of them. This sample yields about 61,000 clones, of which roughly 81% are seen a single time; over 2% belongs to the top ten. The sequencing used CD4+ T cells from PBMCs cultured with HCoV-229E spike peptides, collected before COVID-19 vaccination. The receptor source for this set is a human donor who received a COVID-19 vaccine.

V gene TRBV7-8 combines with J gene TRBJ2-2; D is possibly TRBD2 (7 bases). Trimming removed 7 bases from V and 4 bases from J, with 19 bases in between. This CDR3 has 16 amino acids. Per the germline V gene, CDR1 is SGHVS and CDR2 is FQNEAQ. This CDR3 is CASTILGGGITGELFF. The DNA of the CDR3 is TGTGCCAGCACTATCCTAGGGGGGGGCATCACCGGGGAGCTGTTTTTT.

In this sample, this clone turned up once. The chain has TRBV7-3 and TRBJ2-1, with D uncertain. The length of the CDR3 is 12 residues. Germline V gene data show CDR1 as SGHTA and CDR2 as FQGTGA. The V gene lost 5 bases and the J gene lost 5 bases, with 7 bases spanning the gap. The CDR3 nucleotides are TGTGCCAGCAGCCGCGGAAACAATGAGCAGTTCTTC. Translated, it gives CASSRGNNEQFF.

The DNA of the CDR3 is TGTGCCAGCAGCTCGGGGGCAGGGTGGAATTCACCCCTCCACTTT. It encodes CASSSGAGWNSPLHF. The rearrangement uses TRBV5-6 and TRBJ1-6; D is possibly TRBD1 (6 bases). The V end was cut by 3 bases, the J end by 7 bases, with 14 bases between. CDR1 and CDR2 (germline): SGHDT, YYEEEE. The CDR3 covers 15 residues.

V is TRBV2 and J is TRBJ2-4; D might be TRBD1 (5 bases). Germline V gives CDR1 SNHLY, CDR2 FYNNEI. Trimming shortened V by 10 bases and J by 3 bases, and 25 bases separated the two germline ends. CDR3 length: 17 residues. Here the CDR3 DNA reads TGTGCCACGGCGGTCAGAAGGGGATCGGTTGACAAAAACATTCAGTACTTC. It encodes CATAVRRGSVDKNIQYF.

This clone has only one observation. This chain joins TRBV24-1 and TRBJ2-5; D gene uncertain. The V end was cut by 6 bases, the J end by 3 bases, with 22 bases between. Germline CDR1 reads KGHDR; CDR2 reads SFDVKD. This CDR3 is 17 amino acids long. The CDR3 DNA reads TGTGCCACCAGTACGGCCGGTTTAGGGTACACTGAAGAGACCCAGTACTTC. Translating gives CATSTAGLGYTEETQYF.

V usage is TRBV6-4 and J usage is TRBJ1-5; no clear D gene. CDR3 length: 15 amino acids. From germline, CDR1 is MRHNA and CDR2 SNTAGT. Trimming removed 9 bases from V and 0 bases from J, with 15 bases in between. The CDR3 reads CASRAWRVSNQPQHF. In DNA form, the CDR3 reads TGTGCCAGTCGGGCTTGGCGCGTTAGCAATCAGCCCCAGCATTTT.

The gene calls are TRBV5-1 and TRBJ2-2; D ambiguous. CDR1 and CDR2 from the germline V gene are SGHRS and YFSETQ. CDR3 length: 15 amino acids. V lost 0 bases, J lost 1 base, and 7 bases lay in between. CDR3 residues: CASSLDPGNTGELFF. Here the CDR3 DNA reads TGCGCCAGCAGCTTGGACCCAGGGAACACCGGGGAGCTGTTTTTT. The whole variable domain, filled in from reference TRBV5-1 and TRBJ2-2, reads KAGVTQTPRYLIKTRGQQVTLSCSPISGHRSVSWYQQTPGQGLQFLFEYFSETQRNKGNFPGRFSGRQFSNSRSEMNVSTLELGDSALYLCASSLDPGNTGELFFGEGSRLTVL.

The CDR3 reads CASSPWDRGSGEQFF. The CDR3 bases are TGTGCCAGCAGCCCCTGGGACAGGGGATCGGGTGAGCAGTTCTTC. V and J are TRBV5-6 and TRBJ2-1, with 10 nucleotides matching TRBD1. The CDR3 loop spans 15 amino acids. V gave up 4 bases and J gave up 9 bases; unmatched junction bases: 10. In germline, CDR1 is SGHDT, CDR2 YYEEEE.

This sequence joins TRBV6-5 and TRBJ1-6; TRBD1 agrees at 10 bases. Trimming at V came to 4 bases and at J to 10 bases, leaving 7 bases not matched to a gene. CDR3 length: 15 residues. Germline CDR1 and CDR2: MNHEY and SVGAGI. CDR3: CASSSTGTGESPLHF. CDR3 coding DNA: TGTGCCAGCAGTTCCACCGGGACAGGGGAATCACCCCTCCACTTT.

CDR3 sequence (DNA): TGTGCCTGGAGTAAATTACAGGGATCCTACGAGCAGTACGTC. Its protein is CAWSKLQGSYEQYV. The rearrangement joins TRBV30 to TRBJ2-7; D might be TRBD1 (6 bases). The length of the CDR3 is 14 residues. Between the trimmed V and J ends, which lost 2 bases and 1 base, there was a span of 12 bases. Germline values: CDR1 GTSNPN, CDR2 SVGIG (reference sequence).

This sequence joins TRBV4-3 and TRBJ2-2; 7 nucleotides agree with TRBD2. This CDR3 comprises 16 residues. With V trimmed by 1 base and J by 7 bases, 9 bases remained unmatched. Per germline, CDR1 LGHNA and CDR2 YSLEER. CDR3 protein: CASSQGRAGVDGELFF. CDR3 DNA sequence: TGCGCCAGCAGCCAAGGGCGGGCGGGGGTGGACGGGGAGCTGTTTTTT.

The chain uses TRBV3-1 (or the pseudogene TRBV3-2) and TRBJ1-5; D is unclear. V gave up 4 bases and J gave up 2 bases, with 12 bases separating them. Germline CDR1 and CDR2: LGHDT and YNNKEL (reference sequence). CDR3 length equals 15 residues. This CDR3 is CASSPNLWGNQPQHF. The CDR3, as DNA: TGTGCCAGCAGCCCCAACCTATGGGGCAATCAGCCCCAGCATTTT.

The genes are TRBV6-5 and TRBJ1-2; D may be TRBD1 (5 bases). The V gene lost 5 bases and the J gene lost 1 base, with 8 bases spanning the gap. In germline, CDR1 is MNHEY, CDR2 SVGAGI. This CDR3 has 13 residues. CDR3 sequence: CASSRQINYGYTF. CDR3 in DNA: TGTGCCAGCAGTCGACAGATTAACTATGGCTACACCTTC.

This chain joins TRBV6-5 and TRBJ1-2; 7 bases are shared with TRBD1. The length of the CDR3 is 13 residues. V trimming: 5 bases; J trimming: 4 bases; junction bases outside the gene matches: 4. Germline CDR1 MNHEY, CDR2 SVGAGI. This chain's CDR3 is CASSRTGRYGYTF. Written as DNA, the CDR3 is TGTGCCAGCAGTAGGACAGGCCGCTATGGCTACACCTTC.

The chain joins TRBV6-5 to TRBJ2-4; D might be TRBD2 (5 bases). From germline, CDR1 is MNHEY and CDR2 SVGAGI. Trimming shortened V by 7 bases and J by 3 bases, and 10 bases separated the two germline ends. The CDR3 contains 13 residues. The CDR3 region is CASTSGNKNIQYF. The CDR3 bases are TGTGCCAGCACATCGGGGAACAAAAACATTCAGTACTTC.

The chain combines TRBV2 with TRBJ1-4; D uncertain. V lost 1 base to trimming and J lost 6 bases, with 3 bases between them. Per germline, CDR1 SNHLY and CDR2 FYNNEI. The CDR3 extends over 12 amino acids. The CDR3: CASSEVDEKLFF. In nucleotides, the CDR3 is TGTGCCAGCAGTGAAGTAGATGAAAAACTGTTTTTT. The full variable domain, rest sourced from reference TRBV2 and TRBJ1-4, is EPEVTQTPSHQVTQMGQEVILRCVPISNHLYFYWYRQILGQKVEFLVSFYNNEISEKSEIFDDQFSVERPDGSNFTLKIRSTKLEDSAMYFCASSEVDEKLFFGSGTQLSVL.

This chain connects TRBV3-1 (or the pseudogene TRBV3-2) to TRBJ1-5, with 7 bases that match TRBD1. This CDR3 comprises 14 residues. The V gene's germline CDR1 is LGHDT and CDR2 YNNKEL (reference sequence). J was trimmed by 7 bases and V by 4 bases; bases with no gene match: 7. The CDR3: CASSLYQGGQPQHF. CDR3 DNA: TGTGCCAGCAGCCTCTACCAAGGGGGCCAGCCCCAGCATTTT.

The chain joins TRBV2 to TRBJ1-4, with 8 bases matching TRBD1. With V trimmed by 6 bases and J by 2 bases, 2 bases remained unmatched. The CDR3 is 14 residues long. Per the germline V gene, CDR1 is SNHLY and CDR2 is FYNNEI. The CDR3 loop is CASRGDRTNEKLFF. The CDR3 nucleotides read TGTGCCAGCAGAGGGGACAGGACTAATGAAAAACTGTTTTTT.

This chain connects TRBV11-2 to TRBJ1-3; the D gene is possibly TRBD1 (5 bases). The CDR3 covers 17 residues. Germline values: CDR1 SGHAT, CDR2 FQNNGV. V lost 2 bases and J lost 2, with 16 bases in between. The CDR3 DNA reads TGTGCCAGCAGCTTACGTCGGGGGGAATCTGCTGGAAACACCATATATTTT. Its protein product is CASSLRRGESAGNTIYF.

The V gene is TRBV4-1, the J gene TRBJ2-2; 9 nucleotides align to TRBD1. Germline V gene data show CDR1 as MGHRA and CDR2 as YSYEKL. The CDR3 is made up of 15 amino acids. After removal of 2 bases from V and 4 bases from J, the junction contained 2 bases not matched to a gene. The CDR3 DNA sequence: TGCGCCAGCAGCCAACCGGGACAGGGCACCGGGGAGCTGTTTTTT. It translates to CASSQPGQGTGELFF.